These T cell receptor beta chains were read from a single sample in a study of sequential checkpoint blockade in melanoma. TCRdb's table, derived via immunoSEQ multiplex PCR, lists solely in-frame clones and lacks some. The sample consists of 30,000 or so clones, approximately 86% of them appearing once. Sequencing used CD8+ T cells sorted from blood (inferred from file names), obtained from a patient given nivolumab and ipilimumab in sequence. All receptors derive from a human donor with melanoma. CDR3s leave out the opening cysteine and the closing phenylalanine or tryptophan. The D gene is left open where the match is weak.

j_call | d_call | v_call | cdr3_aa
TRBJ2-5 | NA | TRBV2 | ASTGGEETQY
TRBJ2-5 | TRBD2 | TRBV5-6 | ASSPGLAEAQETQY
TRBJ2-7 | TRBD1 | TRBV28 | ATGTDVTYEQY
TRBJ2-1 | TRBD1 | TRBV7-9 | ASSSIDRAPYNEQF
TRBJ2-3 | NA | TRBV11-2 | ASSRYGGDTQY
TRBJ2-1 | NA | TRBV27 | ASSAFRHSNEQF
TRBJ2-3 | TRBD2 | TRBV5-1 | ASSRGGRVTDTQY
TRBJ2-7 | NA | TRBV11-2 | ASSLNVWTGRNEQY
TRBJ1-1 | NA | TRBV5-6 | ASSLVSGVTEAF
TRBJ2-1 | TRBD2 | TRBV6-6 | ASRGGTYSYNEQF
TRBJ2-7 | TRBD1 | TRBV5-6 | ASSLGGQSSYEQY
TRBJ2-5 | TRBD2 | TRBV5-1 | ASSLSVRGSGYQETQY
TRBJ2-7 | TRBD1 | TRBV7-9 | ASSWGTGFYEQY
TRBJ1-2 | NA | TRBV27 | ASRGTGYGYT
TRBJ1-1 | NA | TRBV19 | ASSISEGLNTEAF
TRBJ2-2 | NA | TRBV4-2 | ASSPPSNTGELF
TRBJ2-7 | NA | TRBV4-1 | ASSHPTRATYEQY
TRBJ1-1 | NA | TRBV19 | ASNGRGNTEAF
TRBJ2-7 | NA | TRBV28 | ASNPAGSYEQY
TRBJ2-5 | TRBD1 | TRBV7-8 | ASSTDRQETQY
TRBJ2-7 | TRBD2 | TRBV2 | ASSTSGGYLYEQY
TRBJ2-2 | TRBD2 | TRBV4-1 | ASSQGLAGGWELF
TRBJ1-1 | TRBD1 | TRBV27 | ASSLRQGRAEAF
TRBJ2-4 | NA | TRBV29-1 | SVTRVGERNIQY
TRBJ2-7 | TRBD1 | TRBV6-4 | ASSDLVWSRRTGSSYEQY
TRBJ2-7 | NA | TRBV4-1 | ASSQREEGAYEQY
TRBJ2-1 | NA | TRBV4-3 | ASSQKVAVEWEGDEQF
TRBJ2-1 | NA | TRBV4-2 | ASSQDPVARALNEQF
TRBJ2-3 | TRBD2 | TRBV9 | ASSLRDYESTDTQY
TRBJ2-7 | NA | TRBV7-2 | ASSVAGASSYEQY
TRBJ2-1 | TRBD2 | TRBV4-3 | ASSQSMGGRALNEQF
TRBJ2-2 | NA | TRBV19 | ASSIAAGLGELF
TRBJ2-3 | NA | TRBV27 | ASTGVLTDTQY
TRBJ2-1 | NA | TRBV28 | ASIEPRGNEQF